This entry concerns a single T cell receptor (beta chain). There is no known antigen for this receptor. No much larger clone exists at a distance of one base, and base qualities are not known. Another Seattle source contributed samples from volunteer blood donors who had recovered from COVID-19. The collaborating institutions used their own protocols to collect whole blood in K2EDTA tubes. For TCRbeta analysis, collaborators shipped samples as frozen whole blood, isolated PBMCs, or DNA extracted from either of those sample types. TCRbeta CDR3 regions were amplified from genomic DNA by means of the immunoSEQ Assay, a bias-controlled multiplex PCR. The original pipeline was this. The number of nucleated cells in each sample was estimated by amplification of reference gene primers within the assay. To quantify the absolute abundance of each unique TCRbeta CDR3 rearrangement, sequence reads were collapsed and filtered. Productive Simpson clonality was computed per sample as the square root of Simpson's diversity index over productive rearrangements. This immuneACCESS table, as held by TCRdb, lists in-frame sequences with V and J called but not all clones. Of the missing ones, under half trace to an unresolved V gene in checked studies; the others have no known cause. The V and J calls and clone size come from that table; D and trimming were worked out from the DNA. This sample comprises around 130,000 clones, 86% of them detected only once. The ten largest clones represent around 19% of the sample.

V is clipped by 3 bases and J by 3 bases, and the sequence between their germline boundaries is 18 bases long. The CDR3 sequence holds 17 residues, the cysteine and phenylalanine included. Only CDR3 DNA is held: 51 bases, read in frame from base 1. The germline V gene (reference sequence) gives CDR1 as LNHDA and CDR2 as SQIVND. This sample was taken from a study of blood T cell repertoires in COVID-19 (dated by TCRdb to the early 2020s). Turning to the overall study: Samples covering the acute and convalescent phases of COVID-19 were provided by collaborators in the United States, Italy and Spain. Samples came from the ongoing ImmuneRACE study (first 160 participants) plus 1,254 subjects from 6 global collaborators. The dataset comprised deeply sampled blood TCRbeta repertoires from subjects exposed to, actively infected with, or recovered from COVID-19. HLA class I and class II types, where available, came from metadata supplied by the sample provider rather than from assay-based typing. Nearly every sample came with metadata listing a de-identified subject ID, COVID-19 status, age in years and sex. A freely available public database, intended as a resource for researchers studying the immune response to SARS-CoV-2, is where the repertoires were released. The material from the prospective study consisted of cDNA or gDNA derived from T cells, B-cell-depleted T cells, or PBMCs.

Study-wide conclusions, independent of this receptor: The quantity of clinical and demographic metadata differed by source and by participant and was supplied without curation.

The rearrangement joined TRBV19 to TRBJ1-3; the D gene assignment is ambiguous. What was sequenced was peripheral blood. The source is a woman aged 45-65 years who had recovered from COVID-19. The DNA reads as follows: TGTGCCAGTAGTATGGAACCGTACCAGTCGGGTGGAAACACCATATATTTT. It encodes CASSMEPYQSGGNTIYF.